These 12 T cell receptor beta chains came from one sample sequenced in a study of blood T cell repertoires in COVID-19. Profiled with immunoSEQ multiplex PCR; TCRdb holds only in-frame clones, not every one. This sample yields roughly 330,000 clones, of which about 85% are seen a single time; approximately 5.4% belongs to the top ten. Sequencing was carried out using PBMCs or T cells enriched from blood (not recorded which). The source is a woman in her thirties who had recovered from COVID-19.

The rearrangement uses TRBV2 and TRBJ1-1; 7 nucleotides align to TRBD1. The germline V gene encodes CDR1 SNHLY and CDR2 FYNNEI. Trimming at V came to 6 bases and at J to 0 bases, leaving 7 bases not matched to a gene. The CDR3 has 15 amino acids. Here the CDR3 DNA reads TGTGCCAGCAGGTCACAGGGGTCCATGAACACTGAAGCTTTCTTT. Translating gives CASRSQGSMNTEAFF.

This clone was seen only a few times. This rearrangement joins TRBV5-4 to TRBJ1-6; 8 nucleotides align to TRBD1. This CDR3 has 14 residues. The germline gives CDR1 SGHNT, CDR2 YYREEE (reference sequence). The ends lost 4 bases at V and 5 bases at J; junction bases unmatched: 2. In nucleotides, the CDR3 is TGTGCCAGCAGCCGACAGGGGAATAATTCACCCCTCCACTTT. Protein product: CASSRQGNNSPLHF.

V and J are TRBV30 and TRBJ1-3; D gene unclear. CDR1 and CDR2 (germline): GTSNPN, SVGIG (reference sequence). CDR3 size: 16 residues. V lost 0 bases to trimming and J lost 4 bases, with 16 bases between them. CDR3 coding DNA: TGTGCCTGGAGTGTTCTCCTTAGAGGGTTGGGAAACACCATATATTTT. This translates into CAWSVLLRGLGNTIYF.

The chain links TRBV11-1 to TRBJ2-5; D is possibly TRBD1 (5 bases). Trimming stripped 3 bases from V and 3 bases from J, with 14 bases between. CDR3 length: 15 residues. In germline, CDR1 is SGHAT, CDR2 FQDESV (reference sequence). CDR3 coding DNA: TGTGCCAGCAGCTTTGGTTTTGGGGCCGAAGAGACCCAGTACTTC. Translating it yields CASSFGFGAEETQYF.

This chain uses TRBV6-5 with TRBJ1-5, with 7 bases fitting TRBD1. The CDR3 contains 15 residues. CDR1 and CDR2 (germline): MNHEY, SVGAGI. V shed 5 bases, J shed 16 bases, and the junction held 20 bases outside the gene matches. The CDR3 nucleotides read TGTGCCAGCAGTAACCCCCCGGGGCTCAGGACAGGCTCTCATTTT. Protein sequence: CASSNPPGLRTGSHF.

This clone has a single count. The V and J genes are TRBV5-8 and TRBJ1-2; D not certain. Germline V gene data show CDR1 as SGHTS and CDR2 as YDEGEE. The CDR3 is 18 amino acids. The V gene lost 4 bases and the J gene lost 5 bases, with 27 bases spanning the gap. CDR3 in amino acids: CASSVHLTGEALWYGYTF. The DNA for the CDR3 is TGTGCCAGCAGCGTACATTTAACCGGGGAGGCCCTCTGGTATGGCTACACCTTC.

The V gene is TRBV27, the J gene TRBJ2-5; maybe TRBD1 (6 bases). Trimming left V 5 bases short and J 4 bases short, with 17 bases between. The CDR3 sequence is 15 residues long. Per the germline V gene, CDR1 is MNHEY and CDR2 is SMNVEV (reference sequence). In DNA form, the CDR3 reads TGTGCCAGCAGTCCGACCCACAGGGCGGGAGAGACCCAGTACTTC. It specifies CASSPTHRAGETQYF.

There are a few counts of this clone. V gene TRBV19 combines with J gene TRBJ2-7; TRBD1 aligns across 7 bases. The V and J ends lost 2 bases and 4 bases, in that order; junction bases with no gene match: 5. CDR1 and CDR2 from the germline V gene are LNHDA and SQIVND (reference sequence). This CDR3 region has 14 residues. CDR3 sequence: CASSINRGAYEQYF. The DNA of the CDR3 is TGTGCCAGTAGTATAAACAGGGGAGCTTACGAGCAGTACTTC. The full variable domain, rest sourced from reference TRBV19 and TRBJ2-7, is DGGITQSPKYLFRKEGQNVTLSCEQNLNHDAMYWYRQDPGQGLRLIYYSQIVNDFQKGDIAEGYSVSREKKESFPLTVTSAQKNPTAFYLCASSINRGAYEQYFGPGTRLTVT.

The V gene is TRBV19, the J gene TRBJ1-2, with 7 bases aligning to TRBD1. Germline trimming cut 1 base from V and 7 bases from J; bases unmatched to any gene: 9. Germline CDR1 and CDR2: LNHDA and SQIVND (reference sequence). The CDR3 covers 15 residues. The CDR3 loop reads CASSIAGGGRSGYTF. CDR3 sequence (DNA): TGTGCCAGTAGTATAGCTGGAGGGGGCAGGAGTGGCTACACCTTC.

This chain joins TRBV25-1 and TRBJ1-1, with D uncertain. Per germline, CDR1 MGHDK and CDR2 SYGVNS. This CDR3 has 14 amino acids. The germline V and J ends were trimmed by 6 bases and 4 bases, with 15 bases remaining between them. CDR3 sequence: CASSPAPEVTEAFF. DNA of the CDR3: TGTGCCAGCAGCCCCGCCCCCGAGGTCACTGAAGCTTTCTTT.

The gene calls are TRBV5-1 and TRBJ2-6, with a possible D match to TRBD2 (6 bases). Trimming cost V 1 base and J 0 bases, with 11 bases left between them. The CDR3 totals 17 residues. The germline V gene encodes CDR1 SGHRS and CDR2 YFSETQ. The CDR3 coding sequence is TGCGCCAGCAGCTTGTCCGGAGGGATCTCTGGGGCCAACGTCCTGACTTTC. Translating gives CASSLSGGISGANVLTF.

This rearrangement joins TRBV7-2 to TRBJ1-2; D not certain. Germline V gene data show CDR1 as SGHTA and CDR2 as FQGNSA. This CDR3 has 15 residues. Trimming pared 5 bases from V and 2 bases from J, leaving 15 bases between. The chain's CDR3 is CASSTHRNENYGYTF. CDR3 in DNA: TGTGCCAGCAGCACCCACAGAAACGAAAACTATGGCTACACCTTC.